This entry is about one T cell receptor beta chain. Its cognate antigen has yet to be identified. Base qualities are not provided; no much larger clone lies one nucleotide away. This entry is derived from a study of chemoradiotherapy in HPV16-positive cancers (dated by TCRdb to about 2022). About the full investigation: Functional T-cell assays on cells from two HPV16-positive patients defined candidate HPV-specific T-cell clones and common TCR motifs. The study set out to ask whether T-cell immunity against the HPV oncoproteins E6 and E7 changes over the course of chemoradiotherapy and whether that immunity affects survival. The candidate HPV-specific TCRs and motifs were subsequently tracked in TCR repertoires obtained from roughly 90 patients with HPV-related cancers. What the study reported, not specific to this receptor: The functional definition of HPV-specific T cells was derived from only a couple of HPV16-positive patients, and the survival association was reported for HPV16-positive patients. Expansion of candidate HPV-specific clones and E7-related TCR motifs was observed in the tumor microenvironment during treatment, whereas no such expansion was observed for non-HPV-specific T cells. Among HPV16-positive patients, expansion of HPV-responsive T cells during chemoradiotherapy was associated with better recurrence-free survival.

Preparation of the library involved the immunoSEQ multiplex PCR assay. TCRdb obtained this table from immuneACCESS and retained in-frame rearrangements with V and J assigned. These tables miss some clones; where compared with another copy, unresolved V genes account for less than half of the shortfall, and the remainder is unexplained. Counted in this sample were about 32,000 clones; 80% to 90% of them appeared once. Clones ranked in the top ten supply about 3.4% of the sample. Repertoires were sampled repeatedly over the course of chemoradiotherapy, so clonal expansion could be followed in the tumor microenvironment. CDR1 and CDR2 (SEHNR, FQNEAQ) derive from the germline V gene (reference sequence). The CDR3, cysteine through phenylalanine, is 16 amino acids long. Only CDR3 DNA is held: 48 bases, read in frame from base 1. V was cut back by 0 bases and J by 3 bases, leaving a gap of 12 bases between them.

This sequence uses TRBV7-9 and TRBJ1-3; the best D guess is TRBD1, with 6 bases matching. The sequenced sample was blood, obtained from a patient who underwent chemoradiotherapy. The clonotype originates from a human donor with HPV-associated anogenital cancer. The sequenced DNA is TGTGCCAGCAGCTTAGCCCTACAGGGCGATGGAAACACCATATATTTT. Its product reads: CASSLALQGDGNTIYF.